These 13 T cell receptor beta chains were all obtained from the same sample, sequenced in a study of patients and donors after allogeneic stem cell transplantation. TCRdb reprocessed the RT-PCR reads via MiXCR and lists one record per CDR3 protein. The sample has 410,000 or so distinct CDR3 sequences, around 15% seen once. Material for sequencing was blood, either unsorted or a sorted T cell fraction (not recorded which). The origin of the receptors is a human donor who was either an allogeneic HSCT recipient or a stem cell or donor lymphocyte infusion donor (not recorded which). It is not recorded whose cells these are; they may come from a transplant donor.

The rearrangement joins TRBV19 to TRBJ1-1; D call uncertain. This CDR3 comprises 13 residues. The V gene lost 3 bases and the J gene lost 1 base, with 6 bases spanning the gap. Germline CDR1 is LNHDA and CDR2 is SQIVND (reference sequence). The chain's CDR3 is CASSIEGNTEAFF. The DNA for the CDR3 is TGTGCCAGTAGTATTGAGGGGAACACTGAAGCTTTCTTT.

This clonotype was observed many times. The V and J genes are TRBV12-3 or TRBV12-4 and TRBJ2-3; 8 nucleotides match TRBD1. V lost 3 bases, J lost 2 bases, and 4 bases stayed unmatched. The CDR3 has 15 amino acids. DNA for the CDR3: TGTGCCAGCAGTTTGGGACAGGAAAACACAGATACGCAGTATTTT. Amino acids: CASSLGQENTDTQYF.

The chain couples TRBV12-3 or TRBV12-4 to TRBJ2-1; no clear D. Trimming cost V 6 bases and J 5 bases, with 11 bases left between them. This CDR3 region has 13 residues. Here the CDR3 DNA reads TGTGCCAGCAGCTTCTATCGCGACAATGAGCAGTTCTTC. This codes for CASSFYRDNEQFF.

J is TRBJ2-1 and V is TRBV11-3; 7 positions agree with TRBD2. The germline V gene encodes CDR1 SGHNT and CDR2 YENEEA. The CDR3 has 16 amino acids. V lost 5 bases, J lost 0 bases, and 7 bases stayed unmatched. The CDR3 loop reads CASSTGGRPSYNEQFF. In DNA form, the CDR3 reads TGTGCCAGCAGCACCGGGGGGAGACCCTCCTACAATGAGCAGTTCTTC.

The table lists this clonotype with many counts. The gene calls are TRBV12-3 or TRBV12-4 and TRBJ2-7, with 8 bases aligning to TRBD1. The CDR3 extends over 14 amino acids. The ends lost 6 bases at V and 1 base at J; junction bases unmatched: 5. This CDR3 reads CASRRTGRSYEQYF. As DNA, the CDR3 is TGTGCCAGCAGGAGGACAGGGAGGTCCTACGAGCAGTACTTC.

CDR3 bases: TGTGCCAGCAGCCAAGGTTTGCAGGGACCGGAGACCCAGTACTTC. It translates to CASSQGLQGPETQYF. The chain combines TRBV3-1 with TRBJ2-5, with D perhaps matching TRBD1 or TRBD2 (5 bases each). CDR1 LGHDT and CDR2 YNNKEL come from the germline V gene (reference sequence). The CDR3 extends over 15 amino acids. Trimming removed 1 base at V and 5 bases at J, with 14 bases between.

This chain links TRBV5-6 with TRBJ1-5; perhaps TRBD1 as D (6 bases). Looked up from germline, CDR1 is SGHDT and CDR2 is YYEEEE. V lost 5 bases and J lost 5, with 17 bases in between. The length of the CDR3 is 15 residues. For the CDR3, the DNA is TGTGCCAGCAGTTTTACAGGGCGCAACCATCAGCCCCAGCATTTT. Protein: CASSFTGRNHQPQHF. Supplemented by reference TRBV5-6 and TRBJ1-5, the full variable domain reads DAGVTQSPTHLIKTRGQQVTLRCSPKSGHDTVSWYQQALGQGPQFIFQYYEEEERQRGNFPDRFSGHQFPNYSSELNVNALLLGDSALYLCASSFTGRNHQPQHFGDGTRLSIL.

The CDR3 sequence: CASSFERGGYEQYF. The CDR3 bases are TGTGCCAGCAGTTTTGAGCGGGGGGGTTACGAGCAGTACTTC. The V and J genes are TRBV12-3 or TRBV12-4 and TRBJ2-7; 10 positions match TRBD2. With V trimmed by 3 bases and J by 4 bases, 3 bases remained unmatched. CDR3 length equals 14 residues.

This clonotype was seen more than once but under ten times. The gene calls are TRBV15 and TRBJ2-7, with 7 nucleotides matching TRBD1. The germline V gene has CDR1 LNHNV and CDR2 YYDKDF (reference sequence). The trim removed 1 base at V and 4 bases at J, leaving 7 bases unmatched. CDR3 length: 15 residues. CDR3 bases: TGTGCCACCAGCAGAGCCCGGACAGGAATTTACGAGCAGTACTTC. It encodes CATSRARTGIYEQYF.

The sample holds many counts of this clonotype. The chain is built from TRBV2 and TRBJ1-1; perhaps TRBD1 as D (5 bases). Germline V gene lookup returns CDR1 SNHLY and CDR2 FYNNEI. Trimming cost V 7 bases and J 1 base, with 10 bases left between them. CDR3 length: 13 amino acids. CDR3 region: CASTKDRNTEAFF. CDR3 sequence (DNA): TGTGCCAGCACAAAAGACAGGAACACTGAAGCTTTCTTT. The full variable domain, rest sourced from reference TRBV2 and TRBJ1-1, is EPEVTQTPSHQVTQMGQEVILRCVPISNHLYFYWYRQILGQKVEFLVSFYNNEISEKSEIFDDQFSVERPDGSNFTLKIRSTKLEDSAMYFCASTKDRNTEAFFGQGTRLTVV.

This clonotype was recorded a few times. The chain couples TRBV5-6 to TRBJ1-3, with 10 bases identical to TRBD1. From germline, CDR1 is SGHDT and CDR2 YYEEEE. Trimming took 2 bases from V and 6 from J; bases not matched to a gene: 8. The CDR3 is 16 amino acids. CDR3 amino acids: CASSLLTGTGVNTIYF. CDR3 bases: TGTGCCAGCAGCTTACTAACCGGGACAGGGGTAAACACCATATATTTT.

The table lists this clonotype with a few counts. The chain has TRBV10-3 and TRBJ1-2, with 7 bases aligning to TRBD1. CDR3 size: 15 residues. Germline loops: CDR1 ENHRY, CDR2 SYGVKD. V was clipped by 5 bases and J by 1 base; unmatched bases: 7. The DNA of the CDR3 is TGTGCCATCAGTTCCGGACAGGATGGTAACTATGGCTACACCTTC. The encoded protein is CAISSGQDGNYGYTF.

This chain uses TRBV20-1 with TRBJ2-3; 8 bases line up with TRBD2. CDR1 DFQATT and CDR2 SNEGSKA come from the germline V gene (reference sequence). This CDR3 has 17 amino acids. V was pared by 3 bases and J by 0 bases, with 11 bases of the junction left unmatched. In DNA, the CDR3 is TGCAGTGCTAGGTCAGCGGGAGATAGGGGGAGCACAGATACGCAGTATTTT. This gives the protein CSARSAGDRGSTDTQYF.